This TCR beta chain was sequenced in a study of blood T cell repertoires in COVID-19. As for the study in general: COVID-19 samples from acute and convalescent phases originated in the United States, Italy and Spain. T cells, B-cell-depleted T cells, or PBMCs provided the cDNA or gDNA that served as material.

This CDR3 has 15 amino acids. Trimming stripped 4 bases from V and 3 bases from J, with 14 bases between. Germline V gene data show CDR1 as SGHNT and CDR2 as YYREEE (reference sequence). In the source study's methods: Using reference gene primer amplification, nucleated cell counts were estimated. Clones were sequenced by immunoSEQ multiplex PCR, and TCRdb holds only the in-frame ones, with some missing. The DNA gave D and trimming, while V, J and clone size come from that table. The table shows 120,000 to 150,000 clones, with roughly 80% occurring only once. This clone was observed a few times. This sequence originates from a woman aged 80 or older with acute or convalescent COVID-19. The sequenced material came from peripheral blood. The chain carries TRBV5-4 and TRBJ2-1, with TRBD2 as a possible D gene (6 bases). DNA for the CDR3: TGTGCCAGCAGCATAGGACCGGGAGTCTACAATGAGCAGTTCTTC. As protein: CASSIGPGVYNEQFF.